This TCR beta chain derives from a study of glioma-infiltrating T cells. Study-wide findings and caveats: Non-neoplastic patients had below-expected tissue-blood divergence, while all gliomas exceeded expectation.

TCR alpha and beta CDR3 regions were amplified from RNA using iRepertoire nested multiplex PCR. Tissue mRNA or PBMC total RNA, about 90-400 ng, went into one-step reverse transcription and amplification. Using its own MiXCR run on the multiplex PCR reads, TCRdb lists one record per CDR3 protein. The sample carries about 400,000 distinct CDR3 sequences, roughly two fifths recorded once. The V gene end was trimmed by 8 bases and the J gene end by 3 bases; junction bases not matched to a gene: 12. The CDR3 consists of 15 residues. About this clonotype: What it binds is not known.

The receptor was isolated from a human donor with low-grade glioma or glioblastoma, undergoing nonglioma brain surgery, or in good health (not recorded which). The rearrangement joins TRBV12-3 or TRBV12-4 to TRBJ2-5, with 7 bases fitting TRBD1. The specimen sequenced was glioma tissue, nonneoplastic brain tissue, or PBMCs (not recorded which). The CDR3, as DNA: TGTGCCAGCGGCCGCACAGGGGCTTCGAAAGAGACCCAGTACTTC. Its protein product is CASGRTGASKETQYF.